The next 23 T cell receptor beta chains were all read from a single sample in a study of blood T cell repertoires in COVID-19. The repertoire was sequenced with immunoSEQ multiplex PCR; TCRdb's copy has only in-frame clones and lacks some. The sample contains 180,000 or so clones, around 90% of which appear only once. Sequenced input: peripheral blood. These receptors were obtained from a man aged 50 to 59 with acute or convalescent COVID-19.

This chain joins TRBV29-1 and TRBJ2-7; no clear D. V lost 0 bases, J lost 2 bases, and 2 bases lay in between. In germline, CDR1 is SQVTM, CDR2 ANQGSEA. The CDR3 loop spans 11 amino acids. The chain's CDR3 is CSVEDTYEQYF. CDR3 coding DNA: TGCAGCGTTGAAGACACCTACGAGCAGTACTTC.

V usage is TRBV6-2 or TRBV6-3 and J usage is TRBJ1-5; D is perhaps TRBD1 (6 bases). The CDR3 has 14 residues. Germline V gives CDR1 MNHEY, CDR2 SVGEGT. V was trimmed by 4 bases and J by 2 bases, leaving 9 bases between them. The CDR3 sequence: CASSFNRGNQPQHF. The CDR3 DNA sequence: TGTGCCAGCAGTTTTAACAGGGGCAATCAGCCCCAGCATTTT.

The rearrangement joins TRBV3-1 (or the pseudogene TRBV3-2) to TRBJ1-2, with D perhaps TRBD1 (6 bases). V was pared by 4 bases and J by 6 bases, with 15 bases between. Per the germline V gene, CDR1 is LGHDT and CDR2 is YNNKEL (reference sequence). This CDR3 comprises 14 residues. CDR3 sequence (DNA): TGTGCCAGCAGCCTCATGGCCGGGACAAATGGCTACACCTTC. It specifies CASSLMAGTNGYTF.

The rearrangement uses TRBV27 and TRBJ1-5, with D unresolved. Germline V gene sequence: CDR1 MNHEY, CDR2 SMNVEV (reference sequence). The ends were cut back, 5 bases at V and 6 bases at J, with 14 bases in the middle. This CDR3 contains 14 residues. CDR3 sequence reads: CASSQLQSGQPQHF. Written as DNA, the CDR3 is TGTGCCAGCAGTCAGCTCCAAAGCGGTCAGCCCCAGCATTTT.

This chain connects TRBV7-2 to TRBJ2-1, with TRBD2 identical over 7 bases. There are 15 residues in the CDR3. V was clipped by 0 bases and J by 13 bases; unmatched bases: 12. Germline lookup yields CDR1 SGHTA and CDR2 FQGNSA. The DNA for the CDR3 is TGTGCCAGCAGCTTAGCGAGTTGGGACGGGGGGAACCAGTTCTTC. As protein: CASSLASWDGGNQFF.

J is TRBJ1-5 and V is TRBV27; 9 bases match TRBD1. CDR1 is MNHEY and CDR2 is SMNVEV in the germline V gene (reference sequence). This CDR3 spans 18 amino acids. With V trimmed by 6 bases and J by 0 bases, 12 bases remained unmatched. CDR3 residues: CASSRLGTGPHSNQPQHF. CDR3 DNA: TGTGCCAGCAGCCGCTTGGGGACAGGGCCTCATAGCAATCAGCCCCAGCATTTT.

About this clone itself: The sample contains more than one DNA sequence encoding this CDR3. This chain links TRBV4-1 with TRBJ1-3, with D uncertain. Trimming took 3 bases from V and 0 from J, leaving 12 bases between them. The length of the CDR3 is 16 residues. From germline, CDR1 is MGHRA and CDR2 YSYEKL. CDR3 residues: CASSQGAPVSGNTIYF. The CDR3 DNA reads TGCGCCAGCAGCCAGGGAGCACCGGTCTCTGGAAACACCATATATTTT.

The V call is TRBV29-1, the J call TRBJ2-7; 10 bases align to TRBD1. Germline V CDR1 and CDR2: SQVTM, ANQGSEA. The CDR3 has 14 amino acids. V shed 7 bases, J shed 5 bases, and the junction held 11 bases outside the gene matches. In DNA form, the CDR3 reads TGCAGCGCCGGCCCCGGGACAGGGGTAGACGAGCAGTACTTC. It encodes CSAGPGTGVDEQYF.

This sequence joins TRBV3-1 (or the pseudogene TRBV3-2) and TRBJ1-3; a possible D gene is TRBD1 (5 bases). V shed 0 bases and J shed 4 bases, with 10 bases lying between them. The CDR3 extends over 15 amino acids. Germline V gene sequence: CDR1 LGHDT, CDR2 YNNKEL (reference sequence). CDR3 region: CASSQEDRQGNTIYF. CDR3 nucleotide sequence: TGTGCCAGCAGCCAAGAAGATAGACAGGGAAACACCATATATTTT.

The V gene is TRBV5-1, the J gene TRBJ2-7, with 8 positions matching TRBD1. CDR3 length equals 16 residues. The V gene end was trimmed by 3 bases and the J gene end by 2 bases; junction bases not matched to a gene: 10. Germline lookup yields CDR1 SGHRS and CDR2 YFSETQ. CDR3 loop: CASSSTGAPNAYEQYF. CDR3 DNA: TGCGCCAGCAGCTCGACAGGGGCCCCCAATGCCTACGAGCAGTACTTC. The full variable domain, rest sourced from reference TRBV5-1 and TRBJ2-7, is KAGVTQTPRYLIKTRGQQVTLSCSPISGHRSVSWYQQTPGQGLQFLFEYFSETQRNKGNFPGRFSGRQFSNSRSEMNVSTLELGDSALYLCASSSTGAPNAYEQYFGPGTRLTVT.

The chain joins TRBV5-1 to TRBJ1-1; 9 nucleotides agree with TRBD1. The J segment lost 5 bases and the V segment lost 0 bases, leaving 5 bases of the junction unmatched. The CDR3 spans 15 residues. Germline V CDR1 and CDR2: SGHRS, YFSETQ. The CDR3 protein is CASSLGQGESTEAFF. In nucleotides, the CDR3 is TGCGCCAGCAGCTTGGGACAGGGGGAGAGTACTGAAGCTTTCTTT. Variable domain in full (rest from reference TRBV5-1 and TRBJ1-1): KAGVTQTPRYLIKTRGQQVTLSCSPISGHRSVSWYQQTPGQGLQFLFEYFSETQRNKGNFPGRFSGRQFSNSRSEMNVSTLELGDSALYLCASSLGQGESTEAFFGQGTRLTVV.

The gene calls are TRBV19 and TRBJ1-5; weak D call: TRBD1 (6 bases). This CDR3 has 17 amino acids. The germline V gene encodes CDR1 LNHDA and CDR2 SQIVND (reference sequence). Trimming removed 5 bases from V and 0 bases from J, with 17 bases in between. The DNA of the CDR3 is TGTGCCAGTAGTGACCAGGGGCAAACTTATAGCAATCAGCCCCAGCATTTT. Encoded protein: CASSDQGQTYSNQPQHF. Full variable domain (rest looked up from reference TRBV19 and TRBJ1-5): DGGITQSPKYLFRKEGQNVTLSCEQNLNHDAMYWYRQDPGQGLRLIYYSQIVNDFQKGDIAEGYSVSREKKESFPLTVTSAQKNPTAFYLCASSDQGQTYSNQPQHFGDGTRLSIL.

The chain is built from TRBV2 and TRBJ2-7; D uncertain. Germline loops: CDR1 SNHLY, CDR2 FYNNEI. The V and J ends lost 0 bases and 4 bases respectively, with 13 bases between them. The CDR3 covers 15 residues. In nucleotides, the CDR3 is TGTGCCAGCAGTGAAGCGCTGCCCTCTAGGTACGAGCAGTACTTC. Its translation: CASSEALPSRYEQYF. The full variable domain, in which reference TRBV2 and TRBJ2-7 provide the parts outside the CDR3, is EPEVTQTPSHQVTQMGQEVILRCVPISNHLYFYWYRQILGQKVEFLVSFYNNEISEKSEIFDDQFSVERPDGSNFTLKIRSTKLEDSAMYFCASSEALPSRYEQYFGPGTRLTVT.

This clone was counted only a few times. The chain links TRBV7-9 to TRBJ2-3; the D gene is possibly TRBD2 (5 bases). Germline V CDR1 and CDR2: SEHNR, FQNEAQ (reference sequence). This CDR3 is built from 15 residues. V lost 4 bases, J lost 1 base, and 12 bases lay in between. The CDR3 DNA reads TGTGCCAGCAGCTCGGCTCGGGGAGGCACAGATACGCAGTATTTT. Translating gives CASSSARGGTDTQYF.

The J gene is TRBJ2-7, the V gene TRBV5-1, with 7 bases identical to TRBD1. The V and J ends lost 4 bases and 2 bases, in that order; junction bases with no gene match: 6. Germline CDR1 SGHRS, CDR2 YFSETQ. This CDR3 has 14 amino acids. CDR3 protein: CASSPDRATYEQYF. CDR3 DNA: TGCGCCAGCAGCCCAGACAGGGCTACCTACGAGCAGTACTTC.

The chain joins TRBV21-1 to TRBJ1-5. TRBV21-1 is a pseudogene segment. The CDR3 has 16 amino acids. The CDR3 is CASTKGNGGSNQPQHF. For the CDR3, the DNA is TGTGCCAGCACCAAAGGAAACGGCGGGTCCAATCAGCCCCAGCATTTT.

The CDR3 nucleotides read TGTGCCAGCAGCCGGGAGGTGGGACAGGGGATGAACACCATATATTTT. Translating it yields CASSREVGQGMNTIYF. The rearrangement links TRBV3-1 (or the pseudogene TRBV3-2) to TRBJ1-3, with 10 bases matching TRBD1. This CDR3 is 16 amino acids long. CDR1 LGHDT and CDR2 YNNKEL come from the germline V gene (reference sequence). V lost 4 bases to trimming and J lost 7 bases; unmatched junction nucleotides: 10.

CDR3 amino acids: CATSRGTGTYSNQPQHF. CDR3 bases: TGTGCCACCAGCAGAGGGACAGGGACCTATAGCAATCAGCCCCAGCATTTT. The chain links TRBV15 to TRBJ1-5; 8 bases fit TRBD1. CDR1 LNHNV and CDR2 YYDKDF come from the germline V gene (reference sequence). The CDR3 has 17 residues. The junction had 5 bases not matched to a gene; V was cut back by 1 base and J by 0 bases.

The genes are TRBV6-5 and TRBJ1-1; D gene uncertain. Trimming cost V 2 bases and J 2 bases, with 9 bases left between them. The germline V gene encodes CDR1 MNHEY and CDR2 SVGAGI. The CDR3 is made up of 14 amino acids. CDR3 coding DNA: TGTGCCAGCAGTTACACCTGGAGAAACACTGAAGCTTTCTTT. Translating it yields CASSYTWRNTEAFF.

This chain joins TRBV19 and TRBJ2-3; tentatively, D is TRBD2 (5 bases). Germline V CDR1 and CDR2: LNHDA, SQIVND (reference sequence). This CDR3 spans 14 amino acids. The germline V and J ends were trimmed by 5 bases and 14 bases, with 23 bases remaining between them. CDR3 sequence (DNA): TGTGCCAGTAGTCCCTCTGAGTCAAGACGGGGTCGGTATTTT. It codes for CASSPSESRRGRYF.

The chain recombines TRBV28 with TRBJ1-3, with D maybe TRBD1 (5 bases). With 11 bases removed from V and 0 bases from J, the gap between germline ends came to 17 bases. The CDR3 totals 15 residues. The germline CDR1 and CDR2 sequences are MDHEN and SYDVKM. The CDR3 region is CASLEGAISGNTIYF. The CDR3 DNA reads as TGTGCCTCCCTGGAAGGGGCCATCTCTGGAAACACCATATATTTT. The variable domain in full, with the rest retrieved from reference TRBV28 and TRBJ1-3, is DVKVTQSSRYLVKRTGEKVFLECVQDMDHENMFWYRQDPGLGLRLIYFSYDVKMKEKGDIPEGYSVSREKKERFSLILESASTNQTSMYLCASLEGAISGNTIYFGEGSWLTVV.

The chain links TRBV18 to TRBJ2-1; tentative D call: TRBD2 (6 bases). CDR3 length: 13 amino acids. V was trimmed by 0 bases and J by 14 bases, leaving 14 bases between them. Germline V gene data show CDR1 as KGHSH and CDR2 as LQKENI. DNA of the CDR3: TGTGCCAGCTCACCACCTATCGGGGAGGAGGAGTTCTTC. As protein: CASSPPIGEEEFF.

CDR3 region: CASSIQGANYGYTF. The CDR3 coding sequence is TGTGCCAGTAGTATACAGGGGGCGAACTATGGCTACACCTTC. The genes are TRBV19 and TRBJ1-2, with TRBD1 matching over 8 bases. The CDR3 has 14 amino acids. The ends lost 2 bases at V and 2 bases at J; junction bases unmatched: 1. From germline, CDR1 is LNHDA and CDR2 SQIVND (reference sequence).